The source of this TCR beta chain is a study of cytomegalovirus exposure and HLA in healthy donors. Study observations and caveats: In a later analysis, V- and J-gene trimming of beta chains associated with a DCLRE1C missense variant, replicated independently. A later analysis, which compared TCR beta chains of equal frequency, found the HLA-associated ones more clonally expanded. A later analysis by the authors found several of the most significant clusters apparently linked to common viral pathogens.

This clone was counted only a few times. Its antigen remains unidentified. Primers: 60 Vbeta forward and 13 Jbeta reverse. TCRdb's copy holds only in-frame clones and misses some; the assay was immunoSEQ multiplex PCR. The table lists 150,000 or so clones, about 79% of them singletons. The CDR3 is made up of 18 amino acids. V was trimmed by 5 bases and J by 1 base, leaving 21 bases between them. Per the germline V gene, CDR1 is SGHVS and CDR2 is FQNEAQ. The sample consisted of PBMCs. This clonotype was obtained from a female donor in good health and CMV-seronegative. The rearrangement uses TRBV7-8 and TRBJ1-5; the D gene is possibly TRBD1 (6 bases). The CDR3 here is CASSLLGVGQISNQPQHF. In DNA form, the CDR3 reads TGTGCCAGCAGCCTCCTTGGAGTGGGACAAATAAGCAATCAGCCCCAGCATTTT.